Shown below are 6 T cell receptor beta chains from a single sample sequenced in a study of blood T cell repertoires in COVID-19. TCRdb keeps only in-frame clones here, not all; method: immunoSEQ multiplex PCR. The data show 50,000 to 65,000 clones, more than 75% seen once. Sequenced material: peripheral blood. The receptors stem from a man in his forties with active COVID-19.

The chain employs TRBV19 and TRBJ1-1; D is ambiguous. CDR1 and CDR2 from the germline V gene are LNHDA and SQIVND (reference sequence). V was clipped by 1 base and J by 1 base, with 10 bases between them. This CDR3 region has 15 residues. This CDR3 is CASSIGAHKNTEAFF. CDR3 sequence (DNA): TGTGCCAGTAGTATAGGGGCCCATAAGAACACTGAAGCTTTCTTT.

This chain links TRBV19 with TRBJ1-5; 10 bases line up with TRBD1. V lost 7 bases, J lost 2 bases, and 14 bases stayed unmatched. The germline CDR1 and CDR2 sequences are LNHDA and SQIVND (reference sequence). The CDR3 runs 18 residues. CDR3 protein: CASTEAPAGTGGNQPQHF. The CDR3 nucleotides are TGTGCCAGTACAGAAGCACCCGCCGGGACAGGGGGCAATCAGCCCCAGCATTTT.

This clone has just a few counts. This rearrangement joins TRBV7-3 to TRBJ2-3, with a weak D call TRBD1 (6 bases). The ends were cut back, 6 bases at V and 0 bases at J, with 16 bases in the middle. The CDR3 has 16 residues. Germline V gene data show CDR1 as SGHTA and CDR2 as FQGTGA. The CDR3: CASSQGPATSTDTQYF. DNA of the CDR3: TGTGCCAGCAGTCAGGGGCCCGCGACTAGCACAGATACGCAGTATTTT. The full variable domain, its missing parts supplied by reference TRBV7-3 and TRBJ2-3, is GAGVSQTPSNKVTEKGKYVELRCDPISGHTALYWYRQSLGQGPEFLIYFQGTGAADDSGLPNDRFFAVRPEGSVSTLKIQRTERGDSAVYLCASSQGPATSTDTQYFGPGTRLTVL.

The chain links TRBV2 to TRBJ2-2; 13 bases are a match to TRBD2. The CDR3 covers 17 residues. With 6 bases clipped from V and 0 bases from J, the junction kept 4 bases outside the gene matches. Germline CDR1 is SNHLY and CDR2 is FYNNEI. CDR3 nucleotide sequence: TGTGCCAGCAGGCCCGGGACTAGCGGGGCGAACACCGGGGAGCTGTTTTTT. Protein product: CASRPGTSGANTGELFF.

V is TRBV5-1 and J is TRBJ1-3; D ambiguous. Germline V CDR1 and CDR2: SGHRS, YFSETQ. Deletions cut 0 bases from V and 1 base from J, with 5 bases between. This CDR3 is built from 14 residues. The CDR3 nucleotides are TGCGCCAGCAGCTTGGGAGCTTCTGGAAACACCATATATTTT. Amino acids: CASSLGASGNTIYF.

The CDR3 is CAISLDPKGETQYF. CDR3 DNA sequence: TGTGCCATCAGCCTGGACCCAAAGGGGGAGACCCAGTACTTC. The J gene is TRBJ2-5, the V gene TRBV10-3; tentative D call: TRBD1 (5 bases). The V end was cut by 6 bases, the J end by 5 bases, with 16 bases between. CDR3 length equals 14 residues. CDR1 and CDR2 from the germline V gene are ENHRY and SYGVKD.